The 24 T cell receptor beta chains in this list originate from one sample, sequenced in a study of T cells in Graves' hyperthyroidism and ophthalmopathy. RNA transcripts provided the source from which TCR beta CDR3 regions were amplified. With the HTBI primer set, the TCR CDR3 went through a first round of RT-PCR. Each CDR3 protein is one row after TCRdb ran MiXCR on the multiplex PCR reads. The data contain some 560,000 distinct CDR3 sequences, 12% to 15% of them seen just once; the ten biggest clones take up around 14%. The sample consisted of blood. The source of these receptors is a middle-aged woman with Graves' hyperthyroidism.

This clonotype showed up many times. The chain is built from TRBV6-1 and TRBJ2-2, with unresolved D. Deletions cut 3 bases from V and 6 bases from J, with 11 bases between. Germline V lookup: CDR1 MNHNS, CDR2 SASEGT. The CDR3 consists of 14 residues. The CDR3 sequence is CASSDSNNAGELFF. The CDR3 bases are TGTGCCAGCAGTGACTCTAACAATGCCGGGGAGCTGTTTTTT.

The chain employs TRBV30 and TRBJ1-6; TRBD1 is a possible D gene (6 bases). This CDR3 has 14 amino acids. CDR1 and CDR2 (germline): GTSNPN, SVGIG (reference sequence). The V and J ends lost 3 bases and 10 bases respectively, with 16 bases between them. CDR3 region: CAWRQGPGASPLHF. The CDR3 region has the DNA TGTGCCTGGAGGCAGGGCCCGGGGGCCTCACCCCTCCACTTT.

This clonotype was seen at least ten times. This chain joins TRBV28 and TRBJ2-7; 8 positions match TRBD2. CDR3 length: 16 amino acids. Germline V gives CDR1 MDHEN, CDR2 SYDVKM. After removal of 2 bases from V and 7 bases from J, the junction contained 13 bases not matched to a gene. The CDR3 reads CASSLGGAGESREQYF. The DNA of the CDR3 is TGTGCCAGCAGTTTAGGTGGAGCGGGAGAATCCCGGGAGCAGTACTTC.

This clonotype was counted many times. This sequence joins TRBV11-3 and TRBJ1-1; perhaps TRBD1 as D (5 bases). The CDR3 has 16 residues. V lost 7 bases and J lost 0, with 18 bases in between. CDR1 SGHNT and CDR2 YENEEA come from the germline V gene. CDR3 nucleotides: TGTGCCAGCACCCCCCGGGGCCTTGACATGAACACTGAAGCTTTCTTT. Protein sequence: CASTPRGLDMNTEAFF.

Ten or more counts support this clonotype. The gene calls are TRBV7-9 and TRBJ1-5; D not certain. The germline CDR1 and CDR2 sequences are SEHNR and FQNEAQ (reference sequence). V was clipped by 2 bases and J by 2 bases, with 22 bases between them. The CDR3 extends over 19 amino acids. The CDR3 sequence: CASSLSGTAVGGGNQPQHF. CDR3 nucleotides: TGTGCCAGCAGCTTAAGTGGTACAGCCGTAGGAGGAGGCAATCAGCCCCAGCATTTT.

Turning to this clonotype: As the CDR3 is not closed by the conserved phenylalanine or tryptophan, this likely results from a read error. The V call is TRBV20-1, the J call TRBJ2-5, with D perhaps matching TRBD1 (7 bases). The CDR3 covers 14 residues. V lost 3 bases to trimming and J lost 4 bases, with 15 bases between them. Germline assignment: CDR1 DFQATT and CDR2 SNEGSKA (reference sequence). The CDR3 loop reads CSASPGQGGETQYV. The CDR3, as DNA: TGCAGTGCTAGTCCGGGTCAGGGGGGAGAGACCCAGTACGTC.

The chain combines TRBV7-9 with TRBJ1-1; D might be TRBD1 (6 bases). The germline V gene encodes CDR1 SEHNR and CDR2 FQNEAQ (reference sequence). Trimming removed 7 bases at V and 5 bases at J, with 17 bases between. The CDR3 is 14 residues long. DNA for the CDR3: TGTGCCAGCATGACAGGCACAGGGATTACTGAAGCTTTCTTT. Its protein is CASMTGTGITEAFF.

This clonotype has ten or more counts. This rearrangement joins TRBV10-1 to TRBJ2-1, with D maybe TRBD2 (6 bases). V lost 7 bases and J lost 8, with 15 bases in between. This CDR3 has 13 residues. Germline CDR1 reads WNHNN; CDR2 reads SYGVQD (reference sequence). The DNA of the CDR3 is TGCGCCAGCACTGGGGCCCCGGGAGATGAGCAGTTCTTC. Translating it yields CASTGAPGDEQFF.

This clonotype appeared a few times. The J gene is TRBJ1-5, the V gene TRBV12-3 or TRBV12-4, with D possibly TRBD1 on 5 matching bases. Trimming shortened V by 6 bases and J by 2 bases, and 14 bases separated the two germline ends. The CDR3 length is 15 residues. The CDR3 coding sequence is TGTGCCAGCAGCCAAGGGGTGGGCCGCAATCAGCCCCAGCATTTT. It codes for CASSQGVGRNQPQHF.

This clonotype was picked up many times. The rearrangement uses TRBV28 and TRBJ2-7; D unclear. The germline V gene encodes CDR1 MDHEN and CDR2 SYDVKM. Trimming left V 5 bases short and J 2 bases short, with 13 bases between. The CDR3 totals 14 residues. The CDR3 bases are TGTGCCAGCAGTAAACGGGCGCTAGCCTACGAGCAGTACTTC. This gives the protein CASSKRALAYEQYF.

The sample holds many counts of this clonotype. This rearrangement joins TRBV9 to TRBJ1-2; D not resolved. Trimming cost V 3 bases and J 4 bases, with 13 bases left between them. The CDR3 consists of 14 residues. Per the germline V gene, CDR1 is SGDLS and CDR2 is YYNGEE. CDR3 coding DNA: TGTGCCAGCAGCGACCCCGTAGGGTTCTATGGCTACACCTTC. Its protein is CASSDPVGFYGYTF.

This clonotype has ten or more counts. This chain links TRBV29-1 with TRBJ2-7; no reliable D call. Germline V CDR1 and CDR2: SQVTM, ANQGSEA. The CDR3 length is 12 residues. The germline V and J ends were trimmed by 4 bases and 5 bases, with 12 bases remaining between them. Here the CDR3 reads CSVALGRHEQYF. CDR3 in DNA: TGCAGCGTTGCACTCGGGCGCCACGAGCAGTACTTC.

This clonotype has ten or more counts. V is TRBV28 and J is TRBJ2-7; a weak D match, TRBD2 (5 bases). Trimming stripped 8 bases from V and 5 bases from J, with 19 bases between. The CDR3 spans 14 residues. Looked up from germline, CDR1 is MDHEN and CDR2 is SYDVKM. The CDR3 DNA reads TGTGCCAGCTACTTTTTACTAGGATGCGACGAGCAGTACTTC. Translation: CASYFLLGCDEQYF.

The chain has TRBV15 and TRBJ2-2; 9 positions agree with TRBD2. The CDR3 runs to 17 residues. Germline CDR1 LNHNV, CDR2 YYDKDF (reference sequence). V lost 0 bases and J lost 7; bases outside the gene matches: 9. DNA for the CDR3: TGTGCCACCAGCAGAGATCTCGCGGGAGGGCTCGGCGGGGAGCTGTTTTTT. Protein product: CATSRDLAGGLGGELFF.

As concerns this clonotype: This may arise from a read error, as a much more abundant clone is one base away. The chain employs TRBV28 and TRBJ2-3; possible D gene TRBD1, 6 bases. The germline CDR1 and CDR2 sequences are MDHEN and SYDVKM. The CDR3 extends over 12 amino acids. The CDR3 nucleotides are TGTGCCAGCAGTTTATCCAGGGGTACGCGGTATTTT. Translating it yields CASSLSRGTRYF.

A remark on this clonotype: A clone one base away is much larger, so this may be a read error. The chain links TRBV12-3 or TRBV12-4 to TRBJ2-1, with D unclear. The CDR3 sequence is 14 residues long. The germline V and J ends were trimmed by 1 base and 6 bases, with 10 bases remaining between them. CDR3 coding DNA: TGTGCCAGCAGTTTAGGGCAGTTCTGCAATGAGCAGTTCTTC. Encoded protein: CASSLGQFCNEQFF.

Many counts were recorded for this clonotype. This chain uses TRBV7-2 with TRBJ1-5; D gene unclear. Germline V lookup: CDR1 SGHTA, CDR2 FQGNSA. CDR3 size: 14 residues. Deletions cut 2 bases from V and 5 bases from J, with 10 bases between. The DNA for the CDR3 is TGTGCCAGCAGCTTACCTTCGGGCTATCAGCCCCAGCATTTT. Translation gives CASSLPSGYQPQHF.

The rearrangement joins TRBV4-1 to TRBJ2-3, with D perhaps TRBD1 (6 bases). Germline CDR1 and CDR2: MGHRA and YSYEKL. The CDR3 is 14 residues long. The germline V and J ends were trimmed by 3 bases and 3 bases, with 10 bases remaining between them. In DNA form, the CDR3 reads TGCGCCAGCAGCCAGGACAGAAAGACAGATACGCAGTATTTT. Translation: CASSQDRKTDTQYF.

This clonotype was counted only a few times. The chain combines TRBV7-9 with TRBJ1-1; D unclear. This CDR3 comprises 14 residues. V was trimmed by 2 bases and J by 0 bases, leaving 7 bases between them. Germline loops: CDR1 SEHNR, CDR2 FQNEAQ (reference sequence). The CDR3 reads CASSLQDVNTEAFF. The CDR3 region has the DNA TGTGCCAGCAGCTTACAAGATGTGAACACTGAAGCTTTCTTT. Filled out from reference TRBV7-9 and TRBJ1-1, the complete variable domain reads DTGVSQNPRHKITKRGQNVTFRCDPISEHNRLYWYRQTLGQGPEFLTYFQNEAQLEKSRLLSDRFSAERPKGSFSTLEIQRTEQGDSAMYLCASSLQDVNTEAFFGQGTRLTVV.

This clonotype appeared many times. This chain connects TRBV11-2 to TRBJ2-2; D unclear. Trimming left V 4 bases short and J 0 bases short, with 12 bases between. The CDR3 totals 16 residues. Germline CDR1 reads SGHAT; CDR2 reads FQNNGV. This CDR3 reads CASSSAGLTNTGELFF. The CDR3 DNA is TGTGCCAGCAGCTCCGCCGGGCTAACGAACACCGGGGAGCTGTTTTTT. The entire variable domain, with the rest obtained from reference TRBV11-2 and TRBJ2-2, is as follows: EAGVAQSPRYKIIEKRQSVAFWCNPISGHATLYWYQQILGQGPKLLIQFQNNGVVDDSQLPKDRFSAERLKGVDSTLKIQPAKLEDSAVYLCASSSAGLTNTGELFFGEGSRLTVL.

This clonotype was counted at least ten times. V and J are TRBV2 and TRBJ1-5; the D gene is possibly TRBD1 (5 bases). Germline assignment: CDR1 SNHLY and CDR2 FYNNEI. The germline V and J ends were trimmed by 2 bases and 4 bases, with 12 bases remaining between them. The length of the CDR3 is 15 residues. The CDR3 nucleotides read TGTGCCAGCAGTGAATTGGGCCAGGGAAATCAGCCCCAGCATTTT. Its protein product is CASSELGQGNQPQHF.

This clonotype was observed a handful of times. The chain is built from TRBV30 and TRBJ2-1, with D possibly TRBD2 on 5 matching bases. Trimming took 2 bases from V and 14 from J, leaving 13 bases between them. The germline V gene encodes CDR1 GTSNPN and CDR2 SVGIG (reference sequence). The CDR3 consists of 11 residues. The CDR3 nucleotides read TGTGCCTGGAGTAAAGCGGTGGAAAAGTTCTTC. Translating gives CAWSKAVEKFF.

This chain links TRBV28 with TRBJ2-3; D is undetermined. This CDR3 is 14 amino acids long. V was pared by 4 bases and J by 0 bases, with 8 bases between. CDR1 MDHEN and CDR2 SYDVKM come from the germline V gene. CDR3 region: CASSYYRSTDTQYF. CDR3 nucleotide sequence: TGTGCCAGCAGTTATTACAGAAGCACAGATACGCAGTATTTT.

This clonotype was observed a handful of times. The chain employs TRBV11-1 and TRBJ2-7; 8 bases are shared with TRBD1. V was clipped by 4 bases and J by 5 bases; unmatched bases: 7. Germline CDR1 and CDR2: SGHAT and FQDESV (reference sequence). The CDR3 length is 14 residues. In DNA, the CDR3 is TGTGCCAGCAGCTCAGACAGGGGTGGGAACGAGCAGTACTTC. It translates to CASSSDRGGNEQYF.